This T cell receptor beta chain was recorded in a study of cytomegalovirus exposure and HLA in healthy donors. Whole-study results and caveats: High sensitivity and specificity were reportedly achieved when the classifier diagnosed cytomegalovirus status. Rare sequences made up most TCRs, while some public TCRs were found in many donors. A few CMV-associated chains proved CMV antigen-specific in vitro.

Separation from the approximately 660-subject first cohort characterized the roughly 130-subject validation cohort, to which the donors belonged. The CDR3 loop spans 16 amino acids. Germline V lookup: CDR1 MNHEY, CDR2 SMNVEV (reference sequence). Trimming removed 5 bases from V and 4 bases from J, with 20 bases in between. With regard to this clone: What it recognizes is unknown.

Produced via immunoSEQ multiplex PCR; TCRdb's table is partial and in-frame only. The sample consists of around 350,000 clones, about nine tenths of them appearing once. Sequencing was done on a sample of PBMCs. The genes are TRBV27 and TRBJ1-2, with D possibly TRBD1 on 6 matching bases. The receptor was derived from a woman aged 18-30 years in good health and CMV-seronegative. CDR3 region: CASSTLAVTGSYGYTF. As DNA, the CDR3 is TGTGCCAGCAGTACCCTAGCCGTTACAGGGAGCTATGGCTACACCTTC.